This T cell receptor (beta chain) was recorded in a study of human T cells and chemical hapten exposure. In the study overall: It was small differences in pooled library volume that mainly caused per-sample TCR yields to vary. Whole-study results and caveats: Clustering by CDR3 similarity yielded significantly more large clusters from expanded TCRs than controls.

This clonotype was seen only once. Its specificity is not known. Individual cDNA molecules each carried unique molecular identifiers attached by the library. TCRdb re-derived calls from the RACE reads in MiXCR, one entry per CDR3 protein. This table holds roughly 180,000 distinct CDR3 sequences, 20% to 25% found once. This sample's time point: patch test 1, 2 weeks after DPC sensitization. This sample's treatment: therapeutic diphenylcyclopropenone sensitization with weekly scalp DPC. Every donor had alopecia and was 18 to 70 years old; all were suitable for DPC. Sequencing was performed on whole blood, taken in connection with sensitization to the hapten diphenylcyclopropenone (DPC). The clonotype originates from a woman between 50 and 59 years old with alopecia areata. Some clones in this sample may be carry-over from other donors' samples.

Here the CDR3 reads CASSKYSTSGAPYNEQFF. CDR3 DNA sequence: TGTGCCAGTAGTAAATACTCGACTAGCGGGGCGCCCTACAATGAGCAGTTCTTC. The chain uses TRBV19 and TRBJ2-1, with TRBD2 matching over 11 bases. Germline assignment: CDR1 LNHDA and CDR2 SQIVND (reference sequence). This CDR3 has 18 residues. With V trimmed by 4 bases and J by 2 bases, 10 bases remained unmatched.